This record covers a single TCR beta chain. The RNA input was about 0.5 to 1 ug, and it was reverse transcribed with random hexamers. Across 54 Vbeta and 13 Jbeta, immunoSEQ multiplex PCR amplified TCR beta CDR3. One entry per CDR3 protein, called by TCRdb with MiXCR from the immunoSEQ multiplex PCR reads. The sample shows over 350,000 distinct CDR3 sequences, roughly 85% of them seen only once. The data belong to a study of CD8 T cells in Susac syndrome. J gave up 3 bases and V 0 bases, and 8 bases lay outside the gene matches. This CDR3 has 15 amino acids. CDR1 and CDR2 from the germline V gene are DFQATT and SNEGSKA (reference sequence).

Material for sequencing was CD8+ T cells from PBMCs. This TCR derives from a human donor with multiple sclerosis. The chain combines TRBV20-1 with TRBJ2-7, with TRBD1 matching over 7 bases. This CDR3 is CSARDQGQGVYEQYF. The CDR3 DNA follows: TGCAGTGCTAGAGATCAGGGGCAGGGGGTCTACGAGCAGTACTTC.